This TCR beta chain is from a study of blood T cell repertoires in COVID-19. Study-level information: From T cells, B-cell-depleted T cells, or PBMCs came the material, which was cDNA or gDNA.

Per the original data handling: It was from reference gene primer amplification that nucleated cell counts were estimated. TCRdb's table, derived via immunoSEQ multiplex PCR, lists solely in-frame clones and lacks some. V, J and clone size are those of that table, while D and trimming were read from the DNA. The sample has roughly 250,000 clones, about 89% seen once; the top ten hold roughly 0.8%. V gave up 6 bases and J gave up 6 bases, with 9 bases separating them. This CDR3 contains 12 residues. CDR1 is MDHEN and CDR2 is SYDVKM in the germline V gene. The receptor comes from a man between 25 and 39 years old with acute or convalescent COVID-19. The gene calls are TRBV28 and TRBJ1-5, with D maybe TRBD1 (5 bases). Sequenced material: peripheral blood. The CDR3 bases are TGTGCCAGCAGCGCAGGGCCTCAGCCCCAGCATTTT. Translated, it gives CASSAGPQPQHF.